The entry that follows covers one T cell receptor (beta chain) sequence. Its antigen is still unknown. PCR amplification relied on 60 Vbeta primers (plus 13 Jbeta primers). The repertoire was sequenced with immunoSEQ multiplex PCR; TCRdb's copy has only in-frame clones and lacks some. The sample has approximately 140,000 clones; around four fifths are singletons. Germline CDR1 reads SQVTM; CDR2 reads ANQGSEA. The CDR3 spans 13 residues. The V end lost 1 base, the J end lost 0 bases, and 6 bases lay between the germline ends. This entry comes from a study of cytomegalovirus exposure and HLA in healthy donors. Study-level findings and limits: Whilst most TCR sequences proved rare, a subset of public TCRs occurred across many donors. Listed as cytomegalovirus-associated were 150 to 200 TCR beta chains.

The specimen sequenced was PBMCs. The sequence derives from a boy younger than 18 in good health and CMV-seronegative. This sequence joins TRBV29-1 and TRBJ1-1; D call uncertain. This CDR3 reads CSVEGQLNTEAFF. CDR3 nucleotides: TGCAGCGTTGAAGGGCAGTTGAACACTGAAGCTTTCTTT. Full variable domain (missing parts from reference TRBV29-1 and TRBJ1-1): SAVISQKPSRDICQRGTSLTIQCQVDSQVTMMFWYRQQPGQSLTLIATANQGSEATYESGFVIDKFPISRPNLTFSTLTVSNMSPEDSSIYLCSVEGQLNTEAFFGQGTRLTVV.